Following are 32 T cell receptor beta chains from one sample sequenced in a study of read filtering for tumor transcriptome and immune sequencing. From about 400 ng of RNA, a library with molecular barcoded alpha/delta and beta/gamma adaptors was made. TCRdb reanalysed the reads using MiXCR and keeps one entry per CDR3 protein. The sample has roughly 46,000 distinct CDR3 sequences, 12% seen once. Material for sequencing was a population of CD138-negative cells sorted from bone marrow. The receptors were sampled from a donor aged 40 or over with multiple myeloma.

This clonotype was found many times. The chain has TRBV5-1 and TRBJ1-5, with a tentative D call TRBD1 (5 bases). Per the germline V gene, CDR1 is SGHRS and CDR2 is YFSETQ. The CDR3 is 14 residues long. Trimming cost V 1 base and J 7 bases, with 12 bases left between them. The CDR3 region is CASSLLQGGQPQHF. The CDR3 DNA reads TGCGCCAGCAGCTTGTTGCAGGGCGGCCAGCCCCAGCATTTT. The full variable domain, its missing parts supplied by reference TRBV5-1 and TRBJ1-5, is KAGVTQTPRYLIKTRGQQVTLSCSPISGHRSVSWYQQTPGQGLQFLFEYFSETQRNKGNFPGRFSGRQFSNSRSEMNVSTLELGDSALYLCASSLLQGGQPQHFGDGTRLSIL.

This clonotype was observed at least ten times. This sequence joins TRBV14 and TRBJ1-1; the D gene is possibly TRBD1 (5 bases). The CDR3 has 14 amino acids. Trimming removed 1 base from V and 4 bases from J, with 10 bases in between. CDR1 and CDR2 from the germline V gene are SGHDN and FVKESK. In nucleotides, the CDR3 is TGTGCCAGCAGCCAAGGAGTCAGGGCCACTGAAGCTTTCTTT. It encodes CASSQGVRATEAFF.

There are many counts of this clonotype. The chain joins TRBV20-1 to TRBJ2-7; D perhaps matches TRBD2 (6 bases). There are 14 residues in the CDR3. The V end lost 6 bases, the J end lost 1 base, and 16 bases lay between the germline ends. The germline gives CDR1 DFQATT, CDR2 SNEGSKA (reference sequence). CDR3 protein: CSAKGDGRSYEQYF. CDR3 in DNA: TGCAGTGCCAAAGGGGACGGGAGATCCTACGAGCAGTACTTC.

This clonotype was found many times. The chain couples TRBV20-1 to TRBJ2-5, with 11 bases lining up with TRBD1. Germline assignment: CDR1 DFQATT and CDR2 SNEGSKA (reference sequence). The CDR3 is made up of 15 amino acids. The V and J ends lost 5 bases and 5 bases, in that order; junction bases with no gene match: 10. This CDR3 is CSASGTGGSGETQYF. CDR3 coding DNA: TGCAGTGCTTCCGGGACAGGGGGTTCGGGGGAGACCCAGTACTTC.

As regards this clonotype: An end of the junction differs from the germline gene, which may be a read error. Here the CDR3 reads CASSLGADSYDEQFF. The CDR3 DNA reads as TGTGCCAGCAGCTTGGGAGCAGACTCCTACGATGAGCAGTTCTTC. This chain uses TRBV5-6 with TRBJ2-1; unclear D gene. This CDR3 comprises 15 residues. Germline CDR1 is SGHDT and CDR2 is YYEEEE.

This clonotype has at least ten counts. A read error may explain this, as a much larger clone is one base away. The gene calls are TRBV7-3 and TRBJ2-1, with 7 nucleotides matching TRBD2. The CDR3 is 13 residues long. Germline V CDR1 and CDR2: SGHTA, FQGTGA. Unmatched junction bases numbered 10, after V lost 5 bases and J lost 12 bases. The CDR3 nucleotides are TGTGCCAGCAGCGTCGGACTAGGGGATGGGCAGTTCTTC. Translating it yields CASSVGLGDGQFF.

This clonotype was counted a few times. Possible read error: a much larger clone is one base away. The chain joins TRBV20-1 to TRBJ2-7; possible D gene TRBD2, 6 bases. The CDR3 spans 12 residues. The V gene's germline CDR1 is DFQATT and CDR2 SNEGSKA (reference sequence). CDR3 sequence (DNA): TGCAGTTCCTCCAATAGGCGGGGCGAGCGGTACTTC. Residues: CSSSNRRGERYF.

This clonotype appeared a few times. The rearrangement links TRBV19 to TRBJ1-5; D call uncertain. V gave up 0 bases and J gave up 2 bases, with 11 bases separating them. Germline assignment: CDR1 LNHDA and CDR2 SQIVND (reference sequence). CDR3 length: 16 amino acids. CDR3 bases: TGTGCCAGTAGTATAGATCAGGCAGGCGGCAATCAGCCCCAGCATTTT. It encodes CASSIDQAGGNQPQHF.

This CDR3 reads CASSSPSRGSNEELFF. DNA for the CDR3: TGTGCCAGCTCATCCCCCAGCCGGGGGTCTAATGAGGAACTGTTTTTT. The chain has TRBV18 and TRBJ1-4; D is possibly TRBD1 (5 bases). CDR1 and CDR2 from the germline V gene are KGHSH and LQKENI. The CDR3 length is 16 residues. Trimming took 5 bases from V and 12 from J, leaving 25 bases between them.

This clonotype has a count of ten or more. This chain links TRBV12-3 or TRBV12-4 with TRBJ2-7; 7 nucleotides align to TRBD1. The CDR3 covers 11 residues. The junction had 4 bases not matched to a gene; V was cut back by 8 bases and J by 6 bases. The CDR3 spells CASRTGPEQYF. For the CDR3, the DNA is TGTGCCAGCCGGACAGGCCCCGAGCAGTACTTC.

This clonotype was recorded many times. This chain connects TRBV10-3 to TRBJ2-3; possibly TRBD1 or TRBD2 for D (5 bases each). V was pared by 8 bases and J by 0 bases, with 12 bases between. The CDR3 totals 14 residues. CDR1 is ENHRY and CDR2 is SYGVKD in the germline V gene. In DNA form, the CDR3 reads TGTGCCATCTCGTACGGGGCTAGCACAGATACGCAGTATTTT. Translation: CAISYGASTDTQYF.

In this sample, this clonotype turned up a few times. The chain is built from TRBV10-3 and TRBJ1-5; D remains unclear. The CDR3 runs 13 residues. The germline V and J ends were trimmed by 0 bases and 6 bases, with 6 bases remaining between them. Germline CDR1 ENHRY, CDR2 SYGVKD. The CDR3 is CAISESTRQPQHF. CDR3 coding DNA: TGTGCCATCAGTGAGTCGACTCGTCAGCCCCAGCATTTT.

Many counts were recorded for this clonotype. V gene TRBV7-2 combines with J gene TRBJ2-1; D unresolved. The germline V and J ends were trimmed by 5 bases and 6 bases, with 11 bases remaining between them. The CDR3 runs 13 residues. CDR1 and CDR2 from the germline V gene are SGHTA and FQGNSA. DNA for the CDR3: TGTGCCAGCAGCAGCACTTGGGGCAATGAGCAGTTCTTC. Its translation: CASSSTWGNEQFF.

This clonotype was observed at least ten times. V is TRBV5-1 and J is TRBJ2-6; TRBD1 is a possible D gene (7 bases). The CDR3 is 19 residues long. In germline, CDR1 is SGHRS, CDR2 YFSETQ. The V end lost 1 base, the J end lost 0 bases, and 17 bases lay between the germline ends. CDR3 bases: TGCGCCAGCAGCTTGACTAGCCAGGGGGAACTCTCTGGGGCCAACGTCCTGACTTTC. It codes for CASSLTSQGELSGANVLTF. The full variable domain, with the rest looked up from reference TRBV5-1 and TRBJ2-6, is KAGVTQTPRYLIKTRGQQVTLSCSPISGHRSVSWYQQTPGQGLQFLFEYFSETQRNKGNFPGRFSGRQFSNSRSEMNVSTLELGDSALYLCASSLTSQGELSGANVLTFGAGSRLTVL.

This clonotype was picked up many times. This chain uses TRBV5-1 with TRBJ2-7, with TRBD2 matching over 7 bases. J was trimmed by 2 bases and V by 2 bases; bases with no gene match: 7. The CDR3 runs 15 residues. CDR1 is SGHRS, CDR2 YFSETQ, per germline. CDR3 nucleotides: TGCGCCAGCAGCTTCGGGCGCGGGGGTACCTACGAGCAGTACTTC. Translated, it gives CASSFGRGGTYEQYF.

At least ten counts were recorded for this clonotype. This sequence joins TRBV20-1 and TRBJ2-1, with 8 bases matching TRBD2. Germline V gene data show CDR1 as DFQATT and CDR2 as SNEGSKA (reference sequence). There are 15 residues in the CDR3. V lost 0 bases, J lost 9 bases, and 10 bases stayed unmatched. The CDR3 loop is CSARDESGGLGEQFF. CDR3 nucleotide sequence: TGCAGTGCTAGAGACGAATCGGGAGGGCTGGGTGAGCAGTTCTTC.

Notes on this clonotype: The junction and the germline gene differ at one end; a read error may be behind it. The genes are TRBV7-9 and TRBJ2-1; TRBD1 matches at 7 bases. From germline, CDR1 is SEHNR and CDR2 FQNEAQ (reference sequence). The length of the CDR3 is 15 residues. The chain's CDR3 is CASSLWGQGDNVQFF. The CDR3 nucleotides read TGCGCCAGCAGCTTATGGGGGCAGGGGGACAATGTGCAGTTCTTC.

This clonotype occurred a few times. One junction end does not reproduce the germline sequence, and a read error may be involved. The rearrangement uses TRBV7-9 and TRBJ2-6; 7 nucleotides agree with TRBD1. The CDR3 is 15 residues long. CDR1 is SEHNR, CDR2 FQNEAQ, per germline (reference sequence). The CDR3 is CASSLEGAGANVQTF. CDR3 DNA sequence: TGTGCCAGCAGCTTAGAGGGGGCTGGGGCCAACGTCCAGACTTTC.

Comments on this clonotype: Possible read error: a much larger clone is one base away. This CDR3 is missing its conserved last phenylalanine or tryptophan, likely due to a read error. V gene TRBV12-3 or TRBV12-4 combines with J gene TRBJ2-7, with D uncertain. Trimming stripped 3 bases from V and 1 base from J, with 7 bases between. The CDR3 totals 13 residues. The CDR3 sequence is CASSFKGSYEQYL. The CDR3 nucleotides read TGTGCCAGCAGTTTCAAGGGTTCCTACGAGCAGTACCTC.

This clonotype came up a few times. V usage is TRBV5-1 and J usage is TRBJ2-1; 7 nucleotides agree with TRBD1. The CDR3 contains 15 residues. V lost 1 base and J lost 6; bases outside the gene matches: 7. Germline V lookup: CDR1 SGHRS, CDR2 YFSETQ. The CDR3 loop is CASSLTGQVFNEQFF. The DNA for the CDR3 is TGCGCCAGCAGCTTGACAGGACAGGTATTCAATGAGCAGTTCTTC.

This clonotype was observed many times. V usage is TRBV4-2 and J usage is TRBJ2-5; D not certain. In germline, CDR1 is LGHNA, CDR2 YNFKEQ. The CDR3 length is 14 residues. Trimming took off 1 base at V and 1 base at J, with 7 bases between the two ends. CDR3 nucleotides: TGTGCCAGCAGCCAAGTGGACGCCCAAGAGACCCAGTACTTC. It codes for CASSQVDAQETQYF.

This clonotype was picked up a small number of times. A much bigger clone sits one base away, suggesting this may be a read error. This chain uses TRBV29-1 with TRBJ2-5, with a tentative D call TRBD2 (6 bases). CDR3 size: 13 residues. Germline CDR1 reads SQVTM; CDR2 reads ANQGSEA. The CDR3 loop is CSVDSGSRETKYF. In DNA, the CDR3 is TGCAGCGTTGACTCAGGGAGTCGGGAGACCAAGTACTTC.

This clonotype occurred many times. V and J are TRBV20-1 and TRBJ2-5; maybe TRBD2 (5 bases). Trimming removed 6 bases at V and 4 bases at J, with 15 bases between. Germline V gene data show CDR1 as DFQATT and CDR2 as SNEGSKA (reference sequence). The CDR3 length is 13 residues. CDR3 sequence (DNA): TGCAGTGCGGTCGTGGTGGGAGTAGAGACCCAGTACTTC. It is translated as CSAVVVGVETQYF.

This clonotype occurred many times. The V and J genes are TRBV20-1 and TRBJ1-1, with D unclear. The CDR3 runs to 12 residues. Per the germline V gene, CDR1 is DFQATT and CDR2 is SNEGSKA (reference sequence). V lost 6 bases to trimming and J lost 4 bases, with 12 bases between them. Here the CDR3 reads CSAARGSTEAFF. DNA for the CDR3: TGCAGTGCGGCCCGGGGAAGCACTGAAGCTTTCTTT.

This clonotype was seen at least ten times. The chain has TRBV18 and TRBJ1-5, with D perhaps matching TRBD1 (5 bases). The CDR3 contains 14 residues. V gave up 3 bases and J gave up 0 bases, with 6 bases separating them. Germline V CDR1 and CDR2: KGHSH, LQKENI. CDR3 coding DNA: TGTGCCAGCTCACCTGACAGTAGCAATCAGCCCCAGCATTTT. Its protein is CASSPDSSNQPQHF.

This clonotype came up many times. V gene TRBV20-1 combines with J gene TRBJ2-6; D unresolved. Germline-derived CDR1 and CDR2 are DFQATT and SNEGSKA (reference sequence). Trimming took 3 bases from V and 0 from J, leaving 6 bases between them. The CDR3 has 14 amino acids. The CDR3 sequence is CSASPSSGANVLTF. DNA for the CDR3: TGCAGTGCTAGCCCGAGCTCTGGGGCCAACGTCCTGACTTTC.

This clonotype was counted many times. The chain carries TRBV5-1 and TRBJ1-1; 7 bases are shared with TRBD1. V gave up 0 bases and J gave up 3 bases; unmatched junction bases: 2. The germline V gene encodes CDR1 SGHRS and CDR2 YFSETQ. This CDR3 is 14 amino acids long. The chain's CDR3 is CASSLAGQDTEAFF. The CDR3 DNA is TGCGCCAGCAGCTTGGCCGGACAGGACACTGAAGCTTTCTTT.

Ten or more counts support this clonotype. The chain is built from TRBV6-2 or TRBV6-3 and TRBJ1-1; D gene unclear. The CDR3 runs to 14 residues. Per the germline V gene, CDR1 is MNHEY and CDR2 is SVGEGT. Trimming removed 2 bases from V and 4 bases from J, with 11 bases in between. DNA for the CDR3: TGTGCCAGCAGTTACGACGCGGTTAGCACTGAAGCTTTCTTT. Translating it yields CASSYDAVSTEAFF.

This clonotype was found many times. The chain has TRBV4-3 and TRBJ1-5, with a tentative D call TRBD1 (5 bases). V was trimmed by 0 bases and J by 9 bases, leaving 15 bases between them. This CDR3 region has 15 residues. Germline CDR1 LGHNA, CDR2 YSLEER. DNA for the CDR3: TGCGCCAGCAGCCAAGATTGGCAGGGAGGCTGGCCCCAGCATTTT. It translates to CASSQDWQGGWPQHF.

Of note for this clonotype: A junction boundary mismatches the germline segment, possibly from a read error. The chain links TRBV18 to TRBJ2-1; TRBD2 is a possible D gene (5 bases). The CDR3 has 13 amino acids. Looked up from germline, CDR1 is KGHSH and CDR2 is LQKENI. The DNA of the CDR3 is TGTGCCAGCGAAAGCGGCTCCTACAATGGGCAGTTCTTC. Encoded protein: CASESGSYNGQFF.

The table lists this clonotype with a few counts. This may be a read error, as it is one base from a much larger clone. The chain employs TRBV3-1 and TRBJ2-2; either TRBD1 or TRBD2 may fit D (6 bases each). Germline lookup yields CDR1 LGHDT and CDR2 YNNKEL (reference sequence). The CDR3 runs to 14 residues. The CDR3 DNA sequence: TGTGCCAGCAGCCAATTGGACAGCACCGGGGGGCTGTTTTTT. Translated, it gives CASSQLDSTGGLFF.

This clonotype was detected many times. This chain joins TRBV20-1 and TRBJ1-5; D call uncertain. The germline V and J ends were trimmed by 5 bases and 1 base, with 12 bases remaining between them. This CDR3 is built from 14 residues. Germline CDR1 DFQATT, CDR2 SNEGSKA (reference sequence). As DNA, the CDR3 is TGCAGTGCTCCGCGTCTTGGGAGCAATCAGCCCCAGCATTTT. It is translated as CSAPRLGSNQPQHF.